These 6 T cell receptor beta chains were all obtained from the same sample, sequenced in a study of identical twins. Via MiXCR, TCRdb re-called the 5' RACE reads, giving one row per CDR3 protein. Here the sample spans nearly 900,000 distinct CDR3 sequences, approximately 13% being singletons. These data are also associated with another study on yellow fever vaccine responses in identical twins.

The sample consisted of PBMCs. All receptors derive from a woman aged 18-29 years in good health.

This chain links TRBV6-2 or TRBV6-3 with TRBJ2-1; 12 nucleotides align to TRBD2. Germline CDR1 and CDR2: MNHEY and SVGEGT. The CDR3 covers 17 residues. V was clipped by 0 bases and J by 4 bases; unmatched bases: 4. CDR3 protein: CASSYSLAGGVYNEQFF. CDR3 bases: TGTGCCAGCAGTTACTCCCTAGCGGGAGGGGTATACAATGAGCAGTTCTTC.

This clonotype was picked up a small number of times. CDR3 residues: CASSGGQGTRSGANVLTF. In DNA form, the CDR3 reads TGTGCCAGCAGTGGGGGACAGGGGACTCGCTCTGGGGCCAACGTCCTGACTTTC. The chain joins TRBV2 to TRBJ2-6, with 10 bases fitting TRBD1. The V and J ends lost 4 bases and 0 bases, in that order; junction bases with no gene match: 6. Per germline, CDR1 SNHLY and CDR2 FYNNEI. This CDR3 contains 18 residues.

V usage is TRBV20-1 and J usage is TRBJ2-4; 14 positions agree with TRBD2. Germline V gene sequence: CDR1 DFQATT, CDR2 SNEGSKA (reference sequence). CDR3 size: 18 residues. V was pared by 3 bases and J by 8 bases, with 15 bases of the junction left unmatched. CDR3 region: CSASWVRTSGGILDIQYF. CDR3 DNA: TGCAGTGCTAGTTGGGTTAGGACTAGCGGGGGGATTTTGGACATTCAGTACTTC.

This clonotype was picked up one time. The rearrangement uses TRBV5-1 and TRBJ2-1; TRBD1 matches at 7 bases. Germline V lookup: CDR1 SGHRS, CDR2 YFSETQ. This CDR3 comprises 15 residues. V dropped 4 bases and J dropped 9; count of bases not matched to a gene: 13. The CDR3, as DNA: TGCGCCAGCAGCGTCCGGGACAGAGCTTTGGGTGAGCAGTTCTTC. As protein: CASSVRDRALGEQFF.

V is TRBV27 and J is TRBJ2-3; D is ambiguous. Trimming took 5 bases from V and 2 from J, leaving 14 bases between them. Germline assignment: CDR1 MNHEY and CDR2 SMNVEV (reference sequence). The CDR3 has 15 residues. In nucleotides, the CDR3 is TGTGCCAGCAGTCCCCAAGGCGCGGCCACAGATACGCAGTATTTT. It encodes CASSPQGAATDTQYF.

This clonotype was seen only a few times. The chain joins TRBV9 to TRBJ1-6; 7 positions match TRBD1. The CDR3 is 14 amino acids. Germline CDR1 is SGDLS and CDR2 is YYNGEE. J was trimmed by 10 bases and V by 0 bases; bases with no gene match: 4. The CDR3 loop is CASSVDRGQSPLHF. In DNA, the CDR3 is TGTGCCAGCAGCGTAGACAGGGGACAGTCACCCCTCCACTTT. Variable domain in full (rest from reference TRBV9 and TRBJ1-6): DSGVTQTPKHLITATGQRVTLRCSPRSGDLSVYWYQQSLDQGLQFLIQYYNGEERAKGNILERFSAQQFPDLHSELNLSSLELGDSALYFCASSVDRGQSPLHFGNGTRLTVT.